This T cell receptor beta chain derives from a study of T cells in Graves' hyperthyroidism and ophthalmopathy. Turning to the study itself: It was at initial diagnosis, before any treatment, that peripheral blood was collected.

The CDR3 has 16 residues. The germline V gene has CDR1 SGHTA and CDR2 FQGTGA. V trimming: 5 bases; J trimming: 2 bases; junction bases outside the gene matches: 9. This clonotype has a count of ten or more. The CDR3 regions of TCR beta were amplified from RNA transcripts. Using the HTBI primer set, a first-round RT-PCR was run on the TCR CDR3. TCRdb analysed the multiplex PCR reads with MiXCR anew, one entry per CDR3 protein. The data contain 95,000 to 110,000 distinct CDR3 sequences, about a sixth of them singletons. The hyperthyroidism was newly diagnosed and had lasted under 2 months; the patients were aged 18 to 65. Diagnostic assessment was based on clinical symptoms, serum thyroxine and TRAb, thyroid ultrasound and orbital computed tomography.

The source is a woman between 50 and 59 years old with Graves' hyperthyroidism. The chain links TRBV7-3 to TRBJ2-1; TRBD1 matches 7 bases. The sequencing input was blood. DNA of the CDR3: TGTGCCAGCAGCCCACCCGGACAGGCCCCCTACAATGAGCAGTTCTTC. It codes for CASSPPGQAPYNEQFF.